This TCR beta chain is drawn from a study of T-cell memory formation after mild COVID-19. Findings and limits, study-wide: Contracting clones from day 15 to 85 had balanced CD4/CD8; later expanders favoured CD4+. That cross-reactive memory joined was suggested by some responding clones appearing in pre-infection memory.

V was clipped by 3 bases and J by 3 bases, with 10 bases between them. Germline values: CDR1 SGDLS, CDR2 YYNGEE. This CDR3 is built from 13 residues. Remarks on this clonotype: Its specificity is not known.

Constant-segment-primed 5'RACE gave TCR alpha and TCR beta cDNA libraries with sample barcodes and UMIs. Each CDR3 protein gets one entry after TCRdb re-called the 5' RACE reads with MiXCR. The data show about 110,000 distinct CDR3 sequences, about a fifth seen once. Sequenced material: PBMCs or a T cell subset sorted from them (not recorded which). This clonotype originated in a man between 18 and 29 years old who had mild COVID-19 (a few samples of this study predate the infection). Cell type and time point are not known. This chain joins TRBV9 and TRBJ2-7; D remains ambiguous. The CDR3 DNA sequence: TGTGCCAGCAGCGAGATTGATGGCTACGAGCAGTACTTC. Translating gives CASSEIDGYEQYF.